This T cell receptor beta chain originates from a study of CD8 T cells in Susac syndrome. After extraction with the RNeasy kit, about 0.5 to 1 ug of the RNA was reverse transcribed using random hexamers. With immunoSEQ multiplex PCR, TCR beta CDR3 was amplified across 54 Vbeta and 13 Jbeta. From the immunoSEQ multiplex PCR reads, TCRdb called clonotypes with MiXCR, one entry per CDR3 protein. Counted here are some 170,000 distinct CDR3 sequences, less than 95% occurring once; the ten biggest clones make up about 0.1%. Controls matched for sex and age were healthy donors. Negative isolation yielded the CD8+ and CD4+ T cells, while FACS enriched the TEMRA cells. The sequence derives from a human donor in good health. The specimen sequenced was CD4+ T cells from PBMCs.

DNA of the CDR3: TGTGCCAGCAGCCCCGGACGTCAAACAGATACGCAGTATTTT. Translated, it gives CASSPGRQTDTQYF. This chain uses TRBV7-3 with TRBJ2-3; D is ambiguous. Germline V lookup: CDR1 SGHTA, CDR2 FQGTGA. V lost 5 bases to trimming and J lost 3 bases, with 12 bases between them. The CDR3 length is 14 residues.